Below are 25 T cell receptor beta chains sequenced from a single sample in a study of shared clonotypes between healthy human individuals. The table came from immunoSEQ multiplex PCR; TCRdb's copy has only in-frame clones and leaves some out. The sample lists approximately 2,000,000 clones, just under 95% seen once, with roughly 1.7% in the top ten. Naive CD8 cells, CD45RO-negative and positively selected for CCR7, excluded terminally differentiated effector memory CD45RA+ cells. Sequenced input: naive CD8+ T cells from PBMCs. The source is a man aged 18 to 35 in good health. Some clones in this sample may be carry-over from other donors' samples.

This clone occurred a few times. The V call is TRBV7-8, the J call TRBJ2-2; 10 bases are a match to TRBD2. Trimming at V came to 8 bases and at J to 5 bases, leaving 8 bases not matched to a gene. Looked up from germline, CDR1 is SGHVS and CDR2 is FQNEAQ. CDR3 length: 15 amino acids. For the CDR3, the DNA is TGTGCCAGCGGTCTAGCGGGAGAGTGGACCGGGGAGCTGTTTTTT. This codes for CASGLAGEWTGELFF.

As DNA, the CDR3 is TGTGCCAGCAGCGTAGATAGGGTTGCCGCGGGCACTGAAGCTTTCTTT. It encodes CASSVDRVAAGTEAFF. The V call is TRBV9, the J call TRBJ1-1; no firm D call. Deletions cut 0 bases from V and 4 bases from J, with 16 bases between. Germline V CDR1 and CDR2: SGDLS, YYNGEE. The CDR3 runs 16 residues.

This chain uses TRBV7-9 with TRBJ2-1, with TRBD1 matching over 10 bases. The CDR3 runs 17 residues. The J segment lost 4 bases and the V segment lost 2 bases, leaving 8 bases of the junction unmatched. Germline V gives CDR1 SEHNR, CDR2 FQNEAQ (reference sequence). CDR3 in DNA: TGTGCCAGCAGCTTATCGATGGAGGGACAGGGGTACAATGAGCAGTTCTTC. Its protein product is CASSLSMEGQGYNEQFF.

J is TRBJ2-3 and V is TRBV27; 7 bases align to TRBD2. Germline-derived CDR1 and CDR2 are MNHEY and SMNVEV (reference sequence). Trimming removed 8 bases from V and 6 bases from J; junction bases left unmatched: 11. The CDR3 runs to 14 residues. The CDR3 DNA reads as TGTGCCAGCTCTAGCGGAGGGGCCTCGGATACGCAGTATTTT. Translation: CASSSGGASDTQYF.

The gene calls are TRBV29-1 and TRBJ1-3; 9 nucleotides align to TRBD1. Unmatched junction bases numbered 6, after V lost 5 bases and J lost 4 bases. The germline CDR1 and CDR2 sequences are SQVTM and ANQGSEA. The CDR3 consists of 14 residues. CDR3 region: CSVWGQGTGNTIYF. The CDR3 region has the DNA TGCAGCGTTTGGGGACAGGGAACCGGAAACACCATATATTTT.

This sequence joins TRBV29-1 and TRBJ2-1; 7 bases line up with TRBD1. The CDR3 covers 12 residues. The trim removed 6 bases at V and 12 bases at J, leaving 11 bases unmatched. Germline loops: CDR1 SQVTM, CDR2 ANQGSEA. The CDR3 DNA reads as TGCAGCGTGAAGAGCCCTAACAGGGGGCAGTTCTTC. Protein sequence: CSVKSPNRGQFF.

CDR3: CASSFMAGGRETQYF. For the CDR3, the DNA is TGCGCCAGCAGCTTCATGGCGGGAGGGCGGGAGACCCAGTACTTC. The chain uses TRBV5-1 and TRBJ2-5, with 9 bases fitting TRBD2. This CDR3 is 15 amino acids long. V shed 2 bases and J 5 bases; nucleotides not matched to a gene: 7. Looked up from germline, CDR1 is SGHRS and CDR2 is YFSETQ.

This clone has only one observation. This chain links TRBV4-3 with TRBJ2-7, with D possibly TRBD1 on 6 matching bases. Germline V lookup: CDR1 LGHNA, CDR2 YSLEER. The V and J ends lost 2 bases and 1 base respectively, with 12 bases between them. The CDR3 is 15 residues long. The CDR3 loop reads CASSQLYRASYEQYF. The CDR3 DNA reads TGCGCCAGCAGCCAACTTTACAGGGCATCCTACGAGCAGTACTTC.

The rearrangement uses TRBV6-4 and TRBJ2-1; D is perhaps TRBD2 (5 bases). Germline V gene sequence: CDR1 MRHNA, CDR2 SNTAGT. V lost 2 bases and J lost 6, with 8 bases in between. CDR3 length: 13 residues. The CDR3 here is CASSDGRFNEQFF. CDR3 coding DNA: TGTGCCAGCAGTGACGGGAGATTCAATGAGCAGTTCTTC.

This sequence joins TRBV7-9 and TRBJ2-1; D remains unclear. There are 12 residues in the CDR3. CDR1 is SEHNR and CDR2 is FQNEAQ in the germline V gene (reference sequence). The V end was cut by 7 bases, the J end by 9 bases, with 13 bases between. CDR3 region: CASILQQPEQFF. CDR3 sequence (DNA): TGTGCCAGCATCCTACAGCAGCCTGAGCAGTTCTTC.

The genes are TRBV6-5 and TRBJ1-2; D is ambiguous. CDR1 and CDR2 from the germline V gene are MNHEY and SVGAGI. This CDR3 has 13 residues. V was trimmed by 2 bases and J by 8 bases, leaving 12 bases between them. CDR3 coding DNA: TGTGCCAGCAGTTACGGGCTAGGATTAGGCTACACCTTC. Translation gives CASSYGLGLGYTF.

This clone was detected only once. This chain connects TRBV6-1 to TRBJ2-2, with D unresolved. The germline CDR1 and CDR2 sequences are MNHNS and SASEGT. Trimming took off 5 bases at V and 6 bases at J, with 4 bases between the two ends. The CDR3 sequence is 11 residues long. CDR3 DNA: TGTGCCAGCAGTCAATCCGGGGAGCTGTTTTTT. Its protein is CASSQSGELFF.

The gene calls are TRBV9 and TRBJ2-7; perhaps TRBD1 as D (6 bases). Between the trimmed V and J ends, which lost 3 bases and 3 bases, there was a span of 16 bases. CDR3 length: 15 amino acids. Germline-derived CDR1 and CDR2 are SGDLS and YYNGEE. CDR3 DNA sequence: TGTGCCAGCAGCGGCGAACAGGGATTTAGCTACGAGCAGTACTTC. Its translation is CASSGEQGFSYEQYF.

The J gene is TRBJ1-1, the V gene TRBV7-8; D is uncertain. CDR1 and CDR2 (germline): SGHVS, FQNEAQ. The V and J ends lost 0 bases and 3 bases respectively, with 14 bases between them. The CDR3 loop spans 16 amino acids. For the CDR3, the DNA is TGTGCCAGCAGCTTAGCGCTCTTGGGCCCTTACACTGAAGCTTTCTTT. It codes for CASSLALLGPYTEAFF.

The CDR3 DNA sequence: TGTGCCAGCAGCTTCGGGACAGACTCCTACGAGCAGTACTTC. It codes for CASSFGTDSYEQYF. This chain joins TRBV4-2 and TRBJ2-7; 7 nucleotides line up with TRBD1. V shed 5 bases, J shed 0 bases, and the junction held 4 bases outside the gene matches. Per germline, CDR1 LGHNA and CDR2 YNFKEQ. CDR3 length: 14 residues.

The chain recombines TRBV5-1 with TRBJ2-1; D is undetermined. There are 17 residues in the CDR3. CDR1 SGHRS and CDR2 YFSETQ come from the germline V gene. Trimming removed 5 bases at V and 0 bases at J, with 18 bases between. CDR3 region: CASRTPESESSYNEQFF. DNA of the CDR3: TGCGCCAGCAGGACCCCTGAGTCTGAGAGCTCCTACAATGAGCAGTTCTTC.

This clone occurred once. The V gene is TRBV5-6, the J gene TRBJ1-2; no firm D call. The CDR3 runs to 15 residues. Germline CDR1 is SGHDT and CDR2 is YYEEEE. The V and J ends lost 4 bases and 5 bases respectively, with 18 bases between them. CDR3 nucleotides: TGTGCCAGCAGCCTAGAGTACTCAGGCTTTTATGGCTACACCTTC. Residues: CASSLEYSGFYGYTF.

The CDR3 reads CASSGSGTGEGEQYF. CDR3 bases: TGCGCCAGCAGCGGATCCGGGACAGGGGAAGGGGAGCAGTACTTC. V is TRBV5-1 and J is TRBJ2-7; 10 bases align to TRBD1. Germline trimming cut 4 bases from V and 7 bases from J; bases unmatched to any gene: 11. The CDR3 is made up of 15 amino acids. The germline V gene encodes CDR1 SGHRS and CDR2 YFSETQ.

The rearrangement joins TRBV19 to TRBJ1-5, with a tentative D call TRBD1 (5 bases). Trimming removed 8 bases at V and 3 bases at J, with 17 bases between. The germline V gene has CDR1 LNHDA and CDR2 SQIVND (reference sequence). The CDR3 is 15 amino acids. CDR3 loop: CASRRGTDDNQPQHF. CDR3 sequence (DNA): TGTGCCAGTCGGAGGGGAACAGATGACAATCAGCCCCAGCATTTT.

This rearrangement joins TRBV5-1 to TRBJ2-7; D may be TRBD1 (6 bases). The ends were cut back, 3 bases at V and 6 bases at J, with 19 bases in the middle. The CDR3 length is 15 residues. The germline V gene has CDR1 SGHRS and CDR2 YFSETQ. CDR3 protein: CASSSSFTGPGEQYF. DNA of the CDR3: TGCGCCAGCAGCTCAAGCTTCACAGGGCCCGGCGAGCAGTACTTC.

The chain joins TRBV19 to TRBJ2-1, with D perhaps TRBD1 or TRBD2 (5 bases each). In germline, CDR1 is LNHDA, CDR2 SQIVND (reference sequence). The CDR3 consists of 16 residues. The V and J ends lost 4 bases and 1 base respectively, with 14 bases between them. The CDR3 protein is CASSTLGTVSYNEQFF. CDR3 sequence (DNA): TGTGCCAGTAGTACACTCGGGACGGTTTCCTACAATGAGCAGTTCTTC.

CDR3 DNA sequence: TGTGCCAGCACCCTAGGGCAGGGTAATGAGCAGTTCTTC. Its protein is CASTLGQGNEQFF. The chain recombines TRBV27 with TRBJ2-1; tentative D call: TRBD1 (5 bases). This CDR3 has 13 residues. Germline CDR1 is MNHEY and CDR2 is SMNVEV (reference sequence). The V gene lost 7 bases and the J gene lost 7 bases, with 14 bases spanning the gap.

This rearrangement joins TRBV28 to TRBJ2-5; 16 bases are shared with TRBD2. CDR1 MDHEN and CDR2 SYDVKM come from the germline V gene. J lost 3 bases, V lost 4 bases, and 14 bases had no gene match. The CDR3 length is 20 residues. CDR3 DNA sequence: TGTGCCAGCAGTTCGATCTTTTCTGGGACTAGCGGGGGGGGCAAAGAGACCCAGTACTTC. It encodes CASSSIFSGTSGGGKETQYF.

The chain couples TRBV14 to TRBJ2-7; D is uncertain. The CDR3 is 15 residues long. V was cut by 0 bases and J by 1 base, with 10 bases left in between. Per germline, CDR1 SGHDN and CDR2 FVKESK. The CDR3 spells CASSQDWADSYEQYF. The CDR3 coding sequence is TGTGCCAGCAGCCAAGATTGGGCAGATTCCTACGAGCAGTACTTC.

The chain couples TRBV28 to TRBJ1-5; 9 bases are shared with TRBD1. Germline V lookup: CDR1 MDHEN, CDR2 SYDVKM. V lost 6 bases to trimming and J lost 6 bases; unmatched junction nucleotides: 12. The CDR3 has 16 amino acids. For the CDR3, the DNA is TGTGCCAGCAGGGTTCTAGGGGACAGGGATGGTCAGCCCCAGCATTTT. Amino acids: CASRVLGDRDGQPQHF.